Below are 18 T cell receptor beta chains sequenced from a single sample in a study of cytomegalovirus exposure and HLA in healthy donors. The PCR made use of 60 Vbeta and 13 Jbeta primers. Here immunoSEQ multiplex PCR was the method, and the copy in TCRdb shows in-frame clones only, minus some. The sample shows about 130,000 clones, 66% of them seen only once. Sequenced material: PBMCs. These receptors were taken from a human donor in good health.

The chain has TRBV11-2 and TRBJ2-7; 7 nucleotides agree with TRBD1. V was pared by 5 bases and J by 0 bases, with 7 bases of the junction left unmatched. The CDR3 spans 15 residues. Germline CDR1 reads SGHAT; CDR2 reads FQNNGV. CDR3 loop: CASSHGQVPSYEQYF. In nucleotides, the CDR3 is TGTGCCAGCAGCCACGGACAGGTGCCCTCCTACGAGCAGTACTTC. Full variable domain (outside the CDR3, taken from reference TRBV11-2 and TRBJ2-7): EAGVAQSPRYKIIEKRQSVAFWCNPISGHATLYWYQQILGQGPKLLIQFQNNGVVDDSQLPKDRFSAERLKGVDSTLKIQPAKLEDSAVYLCASSHGQVPSYEQYFGPGTRLTVT.

The CDR3 DNA is TGTGCCAGCAGCCGGGACTCCCTCGAGCAGTACTTC. Its protein product is CASSRDSLEQYF. The chain couples TRBV7-8 to TRBJ2-7; tentatively, D is TRBD2 (6 bases). V lost 5 bases and J 6 bases, leaving 11 bases between the germline ends. The CDR3 totals 12 residues. Germline assignment: CDR1 SGHVS and CDR2 FQNEAQ.

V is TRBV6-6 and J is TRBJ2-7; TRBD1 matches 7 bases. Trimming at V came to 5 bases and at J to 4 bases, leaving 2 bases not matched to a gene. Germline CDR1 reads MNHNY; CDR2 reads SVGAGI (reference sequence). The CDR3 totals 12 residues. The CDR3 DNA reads TGTGCCAGCAGTCAGGGGGTTTACGAGCAGTACTTC. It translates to CASSQGVYEQYF.

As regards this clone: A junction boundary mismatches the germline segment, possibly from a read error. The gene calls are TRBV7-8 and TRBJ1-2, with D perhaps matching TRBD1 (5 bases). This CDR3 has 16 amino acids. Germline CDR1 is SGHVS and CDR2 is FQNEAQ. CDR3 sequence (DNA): TGTGCCAGCAGCTTGGGCGACAGCAACCCTTCAAGTGGCTACAACTTC. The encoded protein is CASSLGDSNPSSGYNF. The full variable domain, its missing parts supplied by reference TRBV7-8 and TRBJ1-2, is GAGVSQSPRYKVAKRGQDVALRCDPISGHVSLFWYQQALGQGPEFLTYFQNEAQLDKSGLPSDRFFAERPEGSVSTLKIQRTQQEDSAVYLCASSLGDSNPSSGYNFGSGTRLTVV.

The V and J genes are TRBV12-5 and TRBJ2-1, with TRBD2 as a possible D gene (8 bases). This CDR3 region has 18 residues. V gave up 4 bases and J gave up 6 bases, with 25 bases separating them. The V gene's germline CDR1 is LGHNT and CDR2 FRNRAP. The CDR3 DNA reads TGTGCTAGTGGTTGGACACTACAGGGGAGAGCGGGAGTCAATGAGCAGTTCTTC. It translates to CASGWTLQGRAGVNEQFF.

The CDR3 spells CASSRAVAAGGYLTDTQYF. CDR3 nucleotides: TGTGCCAGCTCACGGGCGGTAGCAGCGGGAGGATACCTCACAGATACGCAGTATTTT. V and J are TRBV18 and TRBJ2-3, with 9 positions matching TRBD2. The CDR3 totals 19 residues. The trim removed 4 bases at V and 2 bases at J, leaving 16 bases unmatched. Germline-derived CDR1 and CDR2 are KGHSH and LQKENI. The full variable domain, with the rest looked up from reference TRBV18 and TRBJ2-3, is NAGVMQNPRHLVRRRGQEARLRCSPMKGHSHVYWYRQLPEEGLKFMVYLQKENIIDESGMPKERFSAEFPKEGPSILRIQQVVRGDSAAYFCASSRAVAAGGYLTDTQYFGPGTRLTVL.

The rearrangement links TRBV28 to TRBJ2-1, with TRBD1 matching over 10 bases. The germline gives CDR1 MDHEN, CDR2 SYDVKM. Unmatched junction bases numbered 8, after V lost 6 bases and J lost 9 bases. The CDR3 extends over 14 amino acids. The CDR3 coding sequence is TGTGCCAGCAGCCAAGTCCGACAGGGGGCTGAGCAGTTCTTC. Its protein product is CASSQVRQGAEQFF.

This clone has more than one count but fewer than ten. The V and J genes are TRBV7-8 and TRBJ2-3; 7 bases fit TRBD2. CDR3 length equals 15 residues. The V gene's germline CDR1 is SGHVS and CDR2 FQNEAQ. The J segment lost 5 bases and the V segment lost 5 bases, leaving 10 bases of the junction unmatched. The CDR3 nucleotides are TGTGCCAGCAGCCCTCGAAGGACTAGTCAAGATACGCAGTATTTT. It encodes CASSPRRTSQDTQYF.

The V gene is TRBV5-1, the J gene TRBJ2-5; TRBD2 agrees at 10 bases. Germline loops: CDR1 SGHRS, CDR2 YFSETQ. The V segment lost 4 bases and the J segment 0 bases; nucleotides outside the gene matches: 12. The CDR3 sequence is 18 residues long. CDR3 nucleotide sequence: TGCGCCAGCAGCCAGGGGATGGCTAGCGGGAGTCACCAAGAGACCCAGTACTTC. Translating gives CASSQGMASGSHQETQYF.

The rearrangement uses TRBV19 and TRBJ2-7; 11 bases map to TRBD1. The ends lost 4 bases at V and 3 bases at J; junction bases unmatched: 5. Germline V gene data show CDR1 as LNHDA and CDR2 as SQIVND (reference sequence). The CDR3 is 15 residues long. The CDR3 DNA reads TGTGCCAGTAGTACCACCGGGACAGGGGGCTACGAGCAGTACTTC. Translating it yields CASSTTGTGGYEQYF.

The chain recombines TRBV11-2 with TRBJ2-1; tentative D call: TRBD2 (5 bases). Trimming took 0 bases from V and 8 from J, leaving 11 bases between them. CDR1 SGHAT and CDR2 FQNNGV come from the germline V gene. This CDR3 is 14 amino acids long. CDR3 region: CASSLDRGSDEQFF. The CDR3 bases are TGTGCCAGCAGCTTAGATCGGGGTTCAGATGAGCAGTTCTTC.

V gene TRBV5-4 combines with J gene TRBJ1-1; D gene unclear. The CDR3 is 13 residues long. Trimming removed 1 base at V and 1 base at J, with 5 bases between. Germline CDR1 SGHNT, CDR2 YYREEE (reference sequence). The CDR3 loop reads CASSLRQNTEAFF. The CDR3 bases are TGTGCCAGCAGCTTGAGACAGAACACTGAAGCTTTCTTT.

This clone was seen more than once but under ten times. The CDR3 is CASQTELTDTQYF. CDR3 sequence (DNA): TGTGCCAGCCAGACAGAGTTGACAGATACGCAGTATTTT. V gene TRBV18 combines with J gene TRBJ2-3; a possible D gene is TRBD1 (5 bases). The CDR3 is 13 amino acids. Per the germline V gene, CDR1 is KGHSH and CDR2 is LQKENI. V dropped 8 bases and J dropped 3 bases, with 12 bases sitting between them.

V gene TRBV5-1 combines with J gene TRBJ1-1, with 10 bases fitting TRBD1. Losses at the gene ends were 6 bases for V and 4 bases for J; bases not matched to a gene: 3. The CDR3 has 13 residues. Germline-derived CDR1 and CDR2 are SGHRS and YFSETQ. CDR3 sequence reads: CASNRDRGTEAFF. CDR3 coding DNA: TGCGCCAGCAACCGGGACAGGGGCACTGAAGCTTTCTTT.

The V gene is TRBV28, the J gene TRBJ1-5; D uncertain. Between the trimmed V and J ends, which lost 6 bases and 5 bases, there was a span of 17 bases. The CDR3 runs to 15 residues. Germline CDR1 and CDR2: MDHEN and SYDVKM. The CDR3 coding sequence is TGTGCCAGCAGCATAGACGTACGTCGGGATCAGCCCCAGCATTTT. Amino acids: CASSIDVRRDQPQHF.

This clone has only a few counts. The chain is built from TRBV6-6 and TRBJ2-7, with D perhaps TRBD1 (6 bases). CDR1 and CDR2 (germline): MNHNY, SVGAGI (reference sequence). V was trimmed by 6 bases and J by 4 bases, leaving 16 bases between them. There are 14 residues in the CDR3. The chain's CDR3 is CASSRTGIGYEQYF. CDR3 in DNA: TGTGCCAGCAGCCGCACAGGGATCGGTTACGAGCAGTACTTC.

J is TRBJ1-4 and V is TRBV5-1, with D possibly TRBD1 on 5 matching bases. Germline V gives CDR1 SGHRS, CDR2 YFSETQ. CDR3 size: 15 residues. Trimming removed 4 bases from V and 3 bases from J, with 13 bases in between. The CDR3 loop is CASSPQAAPNEKLFF. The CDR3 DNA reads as TGCGCCAGCAGCCCACAGGCGGCTCCTAATGAAAAACTGTTTTTT.

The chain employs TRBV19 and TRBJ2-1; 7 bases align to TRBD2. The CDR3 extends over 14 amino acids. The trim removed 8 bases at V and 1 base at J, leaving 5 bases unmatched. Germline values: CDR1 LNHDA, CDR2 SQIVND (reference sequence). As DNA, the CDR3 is TGTGCCAGTGGGCTAGCGGCTTCCTACAATGAGCAGTTCTTC. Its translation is CASGLAASYNEQFF.